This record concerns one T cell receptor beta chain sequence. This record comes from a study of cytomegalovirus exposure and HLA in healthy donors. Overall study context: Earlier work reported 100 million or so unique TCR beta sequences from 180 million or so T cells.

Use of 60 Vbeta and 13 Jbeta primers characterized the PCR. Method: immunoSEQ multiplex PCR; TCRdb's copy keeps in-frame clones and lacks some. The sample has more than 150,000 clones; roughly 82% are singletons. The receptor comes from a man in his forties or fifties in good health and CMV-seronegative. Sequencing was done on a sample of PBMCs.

The CDR3 DNA reads as TGTGCCAGCAGGAGCGGGGCCTACAATGAGCAGTTCTTC. Encoded protein: CASRSGAYNEQFF. V usage is TRBV27 and J usage is TRBJ2-1, with TRBD2 matching over 7 bases. This CDR3 has 13 residues. CDR1 is MNHEY, CDR2 SMNVEV, per germline (reference sequence). After removal of 6 bases from V and 2 bases from J, the junction contained 1 base not matched to a gene.